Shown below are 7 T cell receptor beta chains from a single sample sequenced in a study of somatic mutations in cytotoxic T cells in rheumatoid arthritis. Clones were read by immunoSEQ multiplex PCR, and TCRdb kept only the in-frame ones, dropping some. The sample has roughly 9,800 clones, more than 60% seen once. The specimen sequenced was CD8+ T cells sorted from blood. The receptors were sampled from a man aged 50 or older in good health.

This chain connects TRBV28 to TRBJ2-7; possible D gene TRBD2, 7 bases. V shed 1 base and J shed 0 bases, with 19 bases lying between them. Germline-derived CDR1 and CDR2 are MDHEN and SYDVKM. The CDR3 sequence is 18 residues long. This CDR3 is CASSLLVGGQTSSYEQYF. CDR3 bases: TGTGCCAGCAGTTTATTGGTGGGGGGGCAGACGAGCTCCTACGAGCAGTACTTC.

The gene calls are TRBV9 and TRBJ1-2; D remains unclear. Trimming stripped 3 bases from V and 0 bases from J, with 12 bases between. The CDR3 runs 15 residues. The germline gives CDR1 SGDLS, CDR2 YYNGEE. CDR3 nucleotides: TGTGCCAGCAGCGCGGGCGGAGGAGCTAACTATGGCTACACCTTC. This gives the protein CASSAGGGANYGYTF.

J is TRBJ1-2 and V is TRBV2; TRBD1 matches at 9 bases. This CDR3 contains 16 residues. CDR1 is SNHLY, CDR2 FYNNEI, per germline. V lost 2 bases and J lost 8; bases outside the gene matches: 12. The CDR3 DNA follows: TGTGCCAGCAGTGAAACTCGGGTGGGGACAGGGCGAGGCTACACCTTC. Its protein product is CASSETRVGTGRGYTF.

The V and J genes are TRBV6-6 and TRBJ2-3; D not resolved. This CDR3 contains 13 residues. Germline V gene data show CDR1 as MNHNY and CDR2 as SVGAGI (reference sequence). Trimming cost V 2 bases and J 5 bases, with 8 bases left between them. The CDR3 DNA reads TGTGCCAGCAGTTACCGGCAGGTAGATACGCAGTATTTT. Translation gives CASSYRQVDTQYF.

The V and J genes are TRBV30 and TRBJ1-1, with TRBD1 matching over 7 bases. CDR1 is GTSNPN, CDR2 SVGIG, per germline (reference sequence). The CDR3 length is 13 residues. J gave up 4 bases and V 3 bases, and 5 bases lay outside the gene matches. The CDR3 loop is CAWRATGITEAFF. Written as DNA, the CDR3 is TGTGCCTGGAGGGCGACAGGGATCACTGAAGCTTTCTTT.

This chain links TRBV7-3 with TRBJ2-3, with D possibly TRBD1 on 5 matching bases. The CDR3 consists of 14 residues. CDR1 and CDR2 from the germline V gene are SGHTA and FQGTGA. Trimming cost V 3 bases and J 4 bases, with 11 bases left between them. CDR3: CASSFGAGPDTQYF. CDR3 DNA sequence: TGTGCCAGCAGCTTCGGTGCAGGGCCAGATACGCAGTATTTT.

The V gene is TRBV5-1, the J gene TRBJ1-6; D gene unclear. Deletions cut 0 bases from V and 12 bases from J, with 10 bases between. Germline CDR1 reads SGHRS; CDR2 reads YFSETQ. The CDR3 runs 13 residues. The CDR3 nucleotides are TGCGCCAGCAGCTTGGTTGAGGGAAGACCCCTCCACTTT. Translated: CASSLVEGRPLHF.